The rows below give T cell receptor beta chains drawn from one sample of a study of vaccination effects on CD4 cells after COVID-19. The antigens these receptors bind are not known. Repertoires were generated with immunoSEQ multiplex PCR, while TCRdb's copy carries only in-frame clones and drops some. Of about 24,000 clones in the sample, about 72% were seen once. The starting material was CD4+ T cells from PBMCs cultured with SARS-CoV-2 spike peptides, obtained before COVID-19 vaccination. The receptors derive from a human donor who had a prior SARS-CoV-2 infection. Both conserved end residues are part of each CDR3. Each record gives: J gene, clone size, D gene, V gene, CDR3 DNA, CDR3 protein. D genes are given only for firm matches. Part of the rows lack a size; the others show once, few, many or a class for expanded clones.

TRBJ2-3,-,TRBD2,TRBV10-3,TGTGCCATCAGTGAGTCGCGGGGGGGAGGAGATACGCAGTATTTT,CAISESRGGGDTQYF
TRBJ2-2,-,-,TRBV5-1,TGCGCCAGCAGCTCGTTCGGGGCGACCGGGGAGCTGTTTTTT,CASSSFGATGELFF
TRBJ2-7,few,TRBD2,TRBV7-2,TGTGCCAGCAGCTTAGGCACGGGGGGGGCCTACGAGCAGTACTTC,CASSLGTGGAYEQYF
TRBJ2-1,-,TRBD2,TRBV7-3,TGTGCCAGCGGACTAGCGGGGGGTTCCTACAATGAGCAGTTCTTC,CASGLAGGSYNEQFF
TRBJ1-2,-,-,TRBV18,TGTGCCAGCTCACCCGACAGGAACGACTATGGCTACACCTTC,CASSPDRNDYGYTF
TRBJ2-1,once,TRBD2,TRBV2,TGTGCCAGCAGTCCCGGGGGGGGGAATTACAATGAGCAGTTCTTC,CASSPGGGNYNEQFF
TRBJ2-7,-,TRBD1,TRBV5-1,TGCGCCAGCAGCTTACAACCGACAGGGGGAAGGGGCGAGCAGTACTTC,CASSLQPTGGRGEQYF
TRBJ1-1,few,TRBD1,TRBV4-1,TGCGCCAGCAGCCACGACAGGGGCCCGAACACTGAAGCTTTCTTT,CASSHDRGPNTEAFF
TRBJ1-1,-,-,TRBV15,TGTGCCACCAGCAGAGGTTATACTGAAGCTTTCTTT,CATSRGYTEAFF
TRBJ1-1,few,-,TRBV4-3,TGCGCCAGCAGCCAAGAACTGGGGAGTGGAAACACTGAAGCTTTCTTT,CASSQELGSGNTEAFF
TRBJ2-7,-,-,TRBV6-5,TGTGCCAGCAGTTACGGGGGGACGGACAACTACGAGCAGTACTTC,CASSYGGTDNYEQYF
TRBJ2-3,-,TRBD1,TRBV29-1,TGCAGCGTTAAAGACAGGGGGCGCGTAGATACGCAGTATTTT,CSVKDRGRVDTQYF
TRBJ2-1,-,-,TRBV7-3,TGTGCCAGCAGCTGGACGGGGGGCCGGGACCCGCAGTTCTTC,CASSWTGGRDPQFF
TRBJ2-6,few,-,TRBV4-1,TGCGCCAGCAGCCAAGGACCGGGAGCTTCGACCAACGTCCTGACTTTC,CASSQGPGASTNVLTF
TRBJ1-1,few,TRBD1,TRBV7-9,TGTGCCAGCAGCTTGAGAGGACAGGGGTGGACTGAAGCTTTCTTT,CASSLRGQGWTEAFF
TRBJ1-2,-,-,TRBV25-1,TGTGCCAGCAATAAGGGGTTCGGCTATGGCTACACCTTC,CASNKGFGYGYTF
TRBJ2-2,-,-,TRBV5-1,TGCGCCAGCAGCTTGCCTCCGGGCCGGAACACCGGGGAGCTGTTTTTT,CASSLPPGRNTGELFF
TRBJ2-4,-,TRBD2,TRBV7-2,TGTGCCAGCAGCTTAACCTTGACTAGCGGGGGGAGGGACATTCAGTACTTC,CASSLTLTSGGRDIQYF
TRBJ1-2,-,-,TRBV9,TGTGCCAGCAGCGTAAGCGTCGTCCCGGGCTATGGCTACACCTTC,CASSVSVVPGYGYTF
TRBJ2-5,-,-,TRBV12-2,TGTGCAAGTCGCTCATCCACACAGGGATTTCGGGAGACCCAGTACTTC,CASRSSTQGFRETQYF
TRBJ1-1,-,TRBD1,TRBV5-5,TGTGCCAGCAGCAGCGACCCCAGGGGGACTGAAGCTTTCTTT,CASSSDPRGTEAFF
TRBJ1-2,-,-,TRBV2,TGTGCCAGCAGTGACTTACCGAGATCGAACTATGGCTACACCTTC,CASSDLPRSNYGYTF
TRBJ1-3,-,-,TRBV6-6,TGTGCCAGCATTCGGGGGGGCGAGGACACCATATATTTT,CASIRGGEDTIYF